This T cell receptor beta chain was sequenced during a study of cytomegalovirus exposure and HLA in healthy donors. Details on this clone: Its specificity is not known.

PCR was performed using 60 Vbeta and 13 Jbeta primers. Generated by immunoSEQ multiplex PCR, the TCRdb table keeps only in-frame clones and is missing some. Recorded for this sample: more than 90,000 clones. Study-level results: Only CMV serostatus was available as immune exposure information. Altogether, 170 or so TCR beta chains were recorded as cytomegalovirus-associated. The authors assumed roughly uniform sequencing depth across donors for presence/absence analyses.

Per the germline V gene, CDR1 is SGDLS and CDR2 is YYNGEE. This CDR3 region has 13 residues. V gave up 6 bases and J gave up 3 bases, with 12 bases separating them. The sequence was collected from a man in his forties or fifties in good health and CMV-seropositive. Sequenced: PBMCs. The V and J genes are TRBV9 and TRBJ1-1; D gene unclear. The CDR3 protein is CASTRAVDTEAFF. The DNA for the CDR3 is TGTGCCAGCACCAGAGCGGTGGACACTGAAGCTTTCTTT.